A selection of T cell receptor beta chains follows, all from one sample in a study of cytomegalovirus exposure and HLA in healthy donors. This table comes from immunoSEQ multiplex PCR, and its TCRdb copy is limited to in-frame clones, with some not included. This sample has roughly 200,000 clones; 79% occur once, and the top ten carry around 1.6%. Specimen: PBMCs. These receptors all stem from a girl aged 5-17 years in good health and CMV-seropositive. Both conserved end residues are part of each CDR3.

J | V | CDR3
TRBJ2-3 | TRBV5-4 | CASSLEASGGLADTQYF
TRBJ2-7 | TRBV27 | CASSLYSLGVGLANSYEQYF
TRBJ2-2 | TRBV15 | CATSSRYTGELFF
TRBJ1-2 | TRBV5-1 | CASSLGGATHTF
TRBJ2-2 | TRBV7-7 | CASSLGGGGPNTGELFF
TRBJ2-7 | TRBV6-5 | CASSYRQGLGYEQYF
TRBJ2-5 | TRBV4-2 | CASSTGEAGYQETQYF
TRBJ2-5 | TRBV2 | CASSGASGGFVGTQYF
TRBJ2-5 | TRBV27 | CASSLGAGETQYF
TRBJ2-3 | TRBV6-5 | CASSSQAGGVDTQYF
TRBJ2-2 | TRBV7-2 | CASSTSGGYTGELFF
TRBJ1-5 | TRBV2 | CASSEGGLSQPQHF
TRBJ1-2 | TRBV11-3 | CASSTGTLGGYTF
TRBJ1-1 | TRBV4-3 | CASSQVSRTEAFF
TRBJ2-3 | TRBV7-9 | CASSLGAGVKTDTQYF
TRBJ2-2 | TRBV5-4 | CASSLDSGGVLGGELFF
TRBJ1-2 | TRBV12-5 | CASGLGGLNYGYTF
TRBJ1-3 | TRBV9 | CASSVSQGGGNTIYF
TRBJ2-3 | TRBV5-5 | CASSLGAQGSTDTQYF
TRBJ2-3 | TRBV7-9 | CASSRRVSDTQYF
TRBJ2-4 | TRBV21-1 | CASISYGGEAKNIQYF
TRBJ2-3 | TRBV4-3 | CASSQDPGTDTQYF
TRBJ1-4 | TRBV5-1 | CASSSYSSTNEKLFF
TRBJ1-1 | TRBV19 | CASTTNMNTEAFF
TRBJ1-2 | TRBV18 | CASSPIGEGYGYTF
TRBJ2-7 | TRBV11-2 | CASSLMYEQYF
TRBJ2-3 | TRBV5-4 | CASSPGTDYTDTQYF
TRBJ1-4 | TRBV5-5 | CASSPGAAGSLDEKLFF